This TCR beta chain was captured in a study of T cells in Graves' hyperthyroidism and ophthalmopathy. This CDR3 has 15 amino acids. V lost 3 bases and J 0 bases, leaving 9 bases between the germline ends. Germline V lookup: CDR1 SGHAT, CDR2 FQNNGV. Amplified regions were TCR beta CDR3 sequences from RNA transcripts. The HTBI primer set was used in a first-round RT-PCR of the TCR CDR3. TCRdb used MiXCR to reprocess the multiplex PCR reads, holding one entry per CDR3 protein. The sample gives about 590,000 distinct CDR3 sequences, around 14% of which show up once; approximately 7.4% is in the top ten. The sequenced sample was blood. This TCR came from a woman between 25 and 40 years old with Graves' hyperthyroidism. The chain couples TRBV11-2 to TRBJ2-1, with D tentatively TRBD2 (5 bases). CDR3 nucleotides: TGTGCCAGCAGCTTCGACTACCCCTCCTACAATGAGCAGTTCTTC. It encodes CASSFDYPSYNEQFF.